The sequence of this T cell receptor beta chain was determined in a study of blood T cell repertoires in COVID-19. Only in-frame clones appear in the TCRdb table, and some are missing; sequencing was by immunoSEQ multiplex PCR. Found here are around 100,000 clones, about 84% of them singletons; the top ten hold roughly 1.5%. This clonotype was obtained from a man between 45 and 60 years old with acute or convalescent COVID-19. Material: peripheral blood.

CDR3 in amino acids: CASSPAAGREFSPLHF. The CDR3 DNA is TGTGCCAGCAGCCCCGCGGCAGGGAGGGAGTTTTCACCCCTCCACTTT. The rearrangement links TRBV5-4 to TRBJ1-6; tentatively, D is TRBD1 (5 bases). CDR1 and CDR2 from the germline V gene are SGHNT and YYREEE (reference sequence). CDR3 length: 16 residues. Trimming left V 4 bases short and J 9 bases short, with 20 bases between.